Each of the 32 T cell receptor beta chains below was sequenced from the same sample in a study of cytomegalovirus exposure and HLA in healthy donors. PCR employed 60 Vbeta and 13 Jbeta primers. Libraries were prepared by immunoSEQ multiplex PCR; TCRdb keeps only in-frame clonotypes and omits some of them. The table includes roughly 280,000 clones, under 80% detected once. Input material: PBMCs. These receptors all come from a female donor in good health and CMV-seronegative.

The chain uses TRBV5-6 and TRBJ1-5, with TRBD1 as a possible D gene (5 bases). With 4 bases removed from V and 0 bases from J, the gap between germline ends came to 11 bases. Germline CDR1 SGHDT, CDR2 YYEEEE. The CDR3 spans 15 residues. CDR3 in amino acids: CASSTGTYSNQPQHF. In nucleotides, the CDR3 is TGTGCCAGCAGCACCGGGACTTATAGCAATCAGCCCCAGCATTTT.

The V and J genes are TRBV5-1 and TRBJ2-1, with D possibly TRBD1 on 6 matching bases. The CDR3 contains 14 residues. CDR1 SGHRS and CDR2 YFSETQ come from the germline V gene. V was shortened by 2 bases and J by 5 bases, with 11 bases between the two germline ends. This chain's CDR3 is CASSFGQSDNEQFF. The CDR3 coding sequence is TGCGCCAGCAGCTTCGGACAGTCCGACAATGAGCAGTTCTTC.

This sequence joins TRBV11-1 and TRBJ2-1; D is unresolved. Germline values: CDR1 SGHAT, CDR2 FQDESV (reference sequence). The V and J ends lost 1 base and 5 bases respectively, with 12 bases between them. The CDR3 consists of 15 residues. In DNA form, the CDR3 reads TGTGCCAGCAGCTTAGGACTTGATCTTGACAATGAGCAGTTCTTC. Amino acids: CASSLGLDLDNEQFF.

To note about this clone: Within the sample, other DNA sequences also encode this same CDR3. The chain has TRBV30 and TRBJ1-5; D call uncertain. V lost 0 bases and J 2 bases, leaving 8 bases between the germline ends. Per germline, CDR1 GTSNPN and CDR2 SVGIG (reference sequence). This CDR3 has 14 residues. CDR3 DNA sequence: TGTGCCTGGAGTGTACGGCAGGGCAATCAGCCCCAGCATTTT. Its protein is CAWSVRQGNQPQHF.

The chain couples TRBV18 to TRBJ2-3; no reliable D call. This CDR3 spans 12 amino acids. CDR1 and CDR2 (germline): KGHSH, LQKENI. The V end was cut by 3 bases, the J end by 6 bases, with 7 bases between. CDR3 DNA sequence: TGTGCCAGCTCACCCCCATTGGATACGCAGTATTTT. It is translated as CASSPPLDTQYF. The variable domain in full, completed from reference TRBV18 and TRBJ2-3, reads NAGVMQNPRHLVRRRGQEARLRCSPMKGHSHVYWYRQLPEEGLKFMVYLQKENIIDESGMPKERFSAEFPKEGPSILRIQQVVRGDSAAYFCASSPPLDTQYFGPGTRLTVL.

CDR3 sequence: CASSLVRGYQETQYF. CDR3 sequence (DNA): TGTGCCAGCAGCTTAGTCAGGGGGTACCAAGAGACCCAGTACTTC. V gene TRBV7-2 combines with J gene TRBJ2-5, with TRBD1 matching over 7 bases. The CDR3 length is 15 residues. Trimming cost V 1 base and J 0 bases; bases outside gene matches: 2. Germline-derived CDR1 and CDR2 are SGHTA and FQGNSA. The full variable domain, completed using reference TRBV7-2 and TRBJ2-5, is GAGVSQSPSNKVTEKGKDVELRCDPISGHTALYWYRQSLGQGLEFLIYFQGNSAPDKSGLPSDRFSAERTGGSVSTLTIQRTQQEDSAVYLCASSLVRGYQETQYFGPGTRLLVL.

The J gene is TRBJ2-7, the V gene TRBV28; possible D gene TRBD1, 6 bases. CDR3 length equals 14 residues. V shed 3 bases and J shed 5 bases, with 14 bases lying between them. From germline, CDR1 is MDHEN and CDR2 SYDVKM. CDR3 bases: TGTGCCAGCAGTTTGCACAGGCGGACAGACGAGCAGTACTTC. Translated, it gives CASSLHRRTDEQYF.

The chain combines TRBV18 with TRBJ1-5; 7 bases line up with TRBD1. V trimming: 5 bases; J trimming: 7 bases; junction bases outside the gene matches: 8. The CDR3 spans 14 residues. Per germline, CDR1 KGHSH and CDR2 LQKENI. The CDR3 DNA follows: TGTGCCAGCTCATCAACAGGGGCTGGACAGCCCCAGCATTTT. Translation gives CASSSTGAGQPQHF.

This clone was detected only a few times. The CDR3, as DNA: TGTGCCAGCTCATTATCGACCGGGGAGCTGTTTTTT. Its translation: CASSLSTGELFF. The V gene is TRBV18, the J gene TRBJ2-2, with no clear D. CDR3 length: 12 amino acids. Trimming took 5 bases from V and 5 from J, leaving 6 bases between them. Germline CDR1 KGHSH, CDR2 LQKENI.

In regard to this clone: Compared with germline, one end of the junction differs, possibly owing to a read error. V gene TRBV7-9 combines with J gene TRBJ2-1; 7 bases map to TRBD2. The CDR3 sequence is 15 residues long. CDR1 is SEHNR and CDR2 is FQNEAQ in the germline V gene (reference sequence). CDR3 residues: CSSSLFGRRGNEQFF. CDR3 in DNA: TGTTCCAGCAGCTTATTCGGGAGGAGGGGCAATGAGCAGTTCTTC.

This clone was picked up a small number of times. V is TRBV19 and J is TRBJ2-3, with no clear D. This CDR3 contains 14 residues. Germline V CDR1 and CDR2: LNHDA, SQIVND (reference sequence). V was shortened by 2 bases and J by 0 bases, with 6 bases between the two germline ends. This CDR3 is CASSIQASTDTQYF. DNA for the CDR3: TGTGCCAGTAGTATACAGGCTAGCACAGATACGCAGTATTTT.

CDR3 in DNA: TGCGCCAGCAGCCTTTCAGGGAGGGTGACTTACGAGCAGTACTTC. Its translation is CASSLSGRVTYEQYF. V is TRBV4-1 and J is TRBJ2-7; 7 bases line up with TRBD2. J was trimmed by 4 bases and V by 4 bases; bases with no gene match: 10. Looked up from germline, CDR1 is MGHRA and CDR2 is YSYEKL. CDR3 size: 15 residues.

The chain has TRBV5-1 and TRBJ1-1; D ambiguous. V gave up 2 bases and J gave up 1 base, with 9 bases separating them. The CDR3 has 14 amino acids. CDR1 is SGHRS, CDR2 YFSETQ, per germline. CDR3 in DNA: TGCGCCAGCAGCTTTTCGGGGTCGAACACTGAAGCTTTCTTT. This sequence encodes CASSFSGSNTEAFF.

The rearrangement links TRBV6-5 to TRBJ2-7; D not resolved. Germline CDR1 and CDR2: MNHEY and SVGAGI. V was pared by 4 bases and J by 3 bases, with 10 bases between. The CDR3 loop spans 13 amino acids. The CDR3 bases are TGTGCCAGCAGTTCGGCTAGAAACTACGAGCAGTACTTC. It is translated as CASSSARNYEQYF.

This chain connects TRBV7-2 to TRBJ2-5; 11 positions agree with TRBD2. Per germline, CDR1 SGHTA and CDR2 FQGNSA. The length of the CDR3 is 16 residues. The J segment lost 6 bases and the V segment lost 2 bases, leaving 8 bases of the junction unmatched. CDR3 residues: CASSLRGSGRGKTQYF. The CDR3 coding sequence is TGTGCCAGCAGCTTAAGGGGTAGCGGGAGGGGGAAGACCCAGTACTTC.

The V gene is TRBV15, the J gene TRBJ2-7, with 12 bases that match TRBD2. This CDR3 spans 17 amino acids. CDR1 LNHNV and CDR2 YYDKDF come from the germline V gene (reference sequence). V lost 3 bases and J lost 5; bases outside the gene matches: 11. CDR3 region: CATSSDRQTSGGNEQYF. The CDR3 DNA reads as TGTGCCACCAGCAGCGACCGTCAAACTAGCGGGGGGAACGAGCAGTACTTC.

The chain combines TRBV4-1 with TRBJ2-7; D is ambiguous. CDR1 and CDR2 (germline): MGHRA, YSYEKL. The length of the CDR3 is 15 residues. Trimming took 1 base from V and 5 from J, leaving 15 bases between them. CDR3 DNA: TGCGCCAGCAGCCAAGTTGAGGCCACTATGGACGAGCAGTACTTC. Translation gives CASSQVEATMDEQYF.

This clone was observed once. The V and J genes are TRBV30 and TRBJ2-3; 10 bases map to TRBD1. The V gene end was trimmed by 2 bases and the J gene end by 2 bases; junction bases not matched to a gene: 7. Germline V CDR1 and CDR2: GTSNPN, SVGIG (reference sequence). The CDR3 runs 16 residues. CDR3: CAWSFWTGGSTDTQYF. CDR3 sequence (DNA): TGTGCCTGGAGTTTCTGGACAGGGGGGTCCACAGATACGCAGTATTTT.

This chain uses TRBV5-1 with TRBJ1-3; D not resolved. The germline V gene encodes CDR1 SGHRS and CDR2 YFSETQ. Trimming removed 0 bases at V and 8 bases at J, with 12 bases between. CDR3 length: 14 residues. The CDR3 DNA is TGCGCCAGCAGCTTGGCCGGAACCGGGGACACCATATATTTT. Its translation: CASSLAGTGDTIYF.

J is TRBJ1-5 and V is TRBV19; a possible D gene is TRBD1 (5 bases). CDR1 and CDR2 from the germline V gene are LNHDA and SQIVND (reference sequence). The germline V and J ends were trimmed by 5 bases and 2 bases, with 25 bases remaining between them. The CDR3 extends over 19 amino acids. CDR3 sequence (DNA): TGTGCCAGTAGTCCAACCTCCGGACACGACAGCTGGGGCAATCAGCCCCAGCATTTT. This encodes CASSPTSGHDSWGNQPQHF. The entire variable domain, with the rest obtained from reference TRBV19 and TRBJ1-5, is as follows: DGGITQSPKYLFRKEGQNVTLSCEQNLNHDAMYWYRQDPGQGLRLIYYSQIVNDFQKGDIAEGYSVSREKKESFPLTVTSAQKNPTAFYLCASSPTSGHDSWGNQPQHFGDGTRLSIL.

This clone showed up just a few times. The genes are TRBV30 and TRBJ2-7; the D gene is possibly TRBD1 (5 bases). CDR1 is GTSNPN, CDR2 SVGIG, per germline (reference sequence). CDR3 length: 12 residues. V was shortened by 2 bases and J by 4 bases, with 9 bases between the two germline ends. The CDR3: CAWSSGAYEQYF. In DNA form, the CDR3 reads TGTGCCTGGAGTAGTGGGGCATACGAGCAGTACTTC.

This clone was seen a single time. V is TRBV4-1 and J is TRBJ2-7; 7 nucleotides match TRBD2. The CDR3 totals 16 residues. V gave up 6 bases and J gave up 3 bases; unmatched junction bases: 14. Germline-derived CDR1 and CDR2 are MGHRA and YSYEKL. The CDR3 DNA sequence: TGCGCCAGCAGTCCCGGGCGCCAGCGGGGAGTCTACGAGCAGTACTTC. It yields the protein CASSPGRQRGVYEQYF.

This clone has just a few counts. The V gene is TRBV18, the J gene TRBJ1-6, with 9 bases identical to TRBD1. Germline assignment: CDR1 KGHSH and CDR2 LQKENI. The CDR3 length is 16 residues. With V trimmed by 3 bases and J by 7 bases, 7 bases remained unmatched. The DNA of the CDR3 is TGTGCCAGCTCACCTGCCGGGACAGGGACGAATTCACCCCTCCACTTT. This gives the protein CASSPAGTGTNSPLHF. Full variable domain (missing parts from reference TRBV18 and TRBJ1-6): NAGVMQNPRHLVRRRGQEARLRCSPMKGHSHVYWYRQLPEEGLKFMVYLQKENIIDESGMPKERFSAEFPKEGPSILRIQQVVRGDSAAYFCASSPAGTGTNSPLHFGNGTRLTVT.

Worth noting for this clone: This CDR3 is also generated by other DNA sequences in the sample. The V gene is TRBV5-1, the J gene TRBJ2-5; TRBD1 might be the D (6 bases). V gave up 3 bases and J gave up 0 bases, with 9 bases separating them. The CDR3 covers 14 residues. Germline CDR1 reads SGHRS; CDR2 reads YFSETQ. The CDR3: CASSSQGNQETQYF. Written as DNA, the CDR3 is TGCGCCAGCAGCTCGCAGGGGAACCAAGAGACCCAGTACTTC.

The chain's CDR3 is CAIGRDSETQYF. As DNA, the CDR3 is TGTGCCATCGGCCGGGACTCGGAGACCCAGTACTTC. V usage is TRBV10-3 and J usage is TRBJ2-5, with a weak D call TRBD2 (6 bases). V dropped 8 bases and J dropped 5 bases, with 12 bases sitting between them. This CDR3 comprises 12 residues. Germline V gene sequence: CDR1 ENHRY, CDR2 SYGVKD.

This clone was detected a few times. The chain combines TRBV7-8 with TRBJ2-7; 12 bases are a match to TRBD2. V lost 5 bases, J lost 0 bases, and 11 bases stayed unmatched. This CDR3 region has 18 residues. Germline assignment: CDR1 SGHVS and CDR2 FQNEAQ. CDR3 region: CASSEPGLAGIYSYEQYF. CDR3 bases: TGTGCCAGCAGCGAACCGGGACTAGCGGGCATTTACTCCTACGAGCAGTACTTC.

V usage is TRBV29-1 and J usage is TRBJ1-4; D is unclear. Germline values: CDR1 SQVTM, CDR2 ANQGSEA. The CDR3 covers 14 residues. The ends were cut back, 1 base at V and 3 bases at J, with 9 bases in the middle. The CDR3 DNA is TGCAGCGTTGAAGGAGCGAGCCCTAATGAAAAACTGTTTTTT. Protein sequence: CSVEGASPNEKLFF.

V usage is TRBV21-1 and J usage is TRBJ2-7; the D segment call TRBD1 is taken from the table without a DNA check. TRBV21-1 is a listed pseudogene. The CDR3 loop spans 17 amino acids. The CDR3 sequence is CASSKIQKDKGSYEQYF. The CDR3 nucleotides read TGTGCCAGCAGCAAAATCCAGAAGGACAAGGGCTCCTACGAGCAGTACTTC.

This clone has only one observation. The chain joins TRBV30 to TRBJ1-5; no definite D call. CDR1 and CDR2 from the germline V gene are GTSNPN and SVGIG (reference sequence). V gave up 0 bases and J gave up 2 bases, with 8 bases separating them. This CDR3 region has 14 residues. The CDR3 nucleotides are TGTGCCTGGAGTGTGGAGTCAGGCAATCAGCCCCAGCATTTT. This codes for CAWSVESGNQPQHF.

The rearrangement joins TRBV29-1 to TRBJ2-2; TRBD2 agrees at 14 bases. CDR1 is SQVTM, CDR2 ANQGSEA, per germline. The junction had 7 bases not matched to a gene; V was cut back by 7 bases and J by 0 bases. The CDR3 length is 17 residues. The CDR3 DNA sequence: TGCAGCGCATCCGGGACTAGCGGGGGCGCGAACACCGGGGAGCTGTTTTTT. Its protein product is CSASGTSGGANTGELFF.

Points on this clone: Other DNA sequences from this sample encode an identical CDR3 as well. The CDR3 reads CASSLGDSRNTGELFF. The DNA for the CDR3 is TGCGCCAGCAGCTTGGGGGACTCCCGGAACACCGGGGAGCTGTTTTTT. The chain couples TRBV5-1 to TRBJ2-2; the D gene is possibly TRBD2 (6 bases). This CDR3 spans 16 amino acids. V lost 0 bases, J lost 1 base, and 10 bases lay in between. Germline-derived CDR1 and CDR2 are SGHRS and YFSETQ.

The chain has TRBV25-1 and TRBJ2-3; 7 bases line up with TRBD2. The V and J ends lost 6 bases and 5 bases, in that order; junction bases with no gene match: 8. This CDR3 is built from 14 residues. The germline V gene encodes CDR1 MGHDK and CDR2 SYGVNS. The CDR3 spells CASRGGGGGDTQYF. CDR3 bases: TGTGCCAGCAGGGGCGGAGGCGGGGGAGATACGCAGTATTTT.